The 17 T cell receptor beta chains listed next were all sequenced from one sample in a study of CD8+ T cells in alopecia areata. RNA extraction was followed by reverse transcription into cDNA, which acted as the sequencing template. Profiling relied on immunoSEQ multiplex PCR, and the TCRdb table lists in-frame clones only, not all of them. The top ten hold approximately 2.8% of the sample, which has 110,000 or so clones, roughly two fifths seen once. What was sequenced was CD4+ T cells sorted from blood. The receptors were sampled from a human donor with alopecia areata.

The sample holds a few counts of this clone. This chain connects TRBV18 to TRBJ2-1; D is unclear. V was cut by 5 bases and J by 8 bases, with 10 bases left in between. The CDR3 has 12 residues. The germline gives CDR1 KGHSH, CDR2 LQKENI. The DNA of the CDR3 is TGTGCCAGCTCAGCTCAAGAGGATGAGCAGTTCTTC. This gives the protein CASSAQEDEQFF.

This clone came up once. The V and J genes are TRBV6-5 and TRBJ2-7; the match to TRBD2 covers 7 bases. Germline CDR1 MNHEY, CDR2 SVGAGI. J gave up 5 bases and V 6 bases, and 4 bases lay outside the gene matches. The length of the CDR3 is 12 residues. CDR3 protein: CASSKRGDEQYF. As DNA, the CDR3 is TGTGCCAGCAGCAAGCGGGGTGACGAGCAGTACTTC.

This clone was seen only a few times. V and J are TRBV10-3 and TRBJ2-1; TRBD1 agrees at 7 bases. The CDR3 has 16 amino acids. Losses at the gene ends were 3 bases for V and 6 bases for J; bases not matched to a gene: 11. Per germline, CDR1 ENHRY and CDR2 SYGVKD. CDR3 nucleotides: TGTGCCATCAGTGAATCCCCGGGACAGATTACCAATGAGCAGTTCTTC. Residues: CAISESPGQITNEQFF.

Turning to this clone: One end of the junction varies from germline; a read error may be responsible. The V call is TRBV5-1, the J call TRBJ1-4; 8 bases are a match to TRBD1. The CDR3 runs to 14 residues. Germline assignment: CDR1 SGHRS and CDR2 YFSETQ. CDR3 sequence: CASSSQGAHEELFF. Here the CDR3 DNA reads TGCGCCAGCAGCTCCCAGGGGGCGCATGAAGAACTGTTTTTT.

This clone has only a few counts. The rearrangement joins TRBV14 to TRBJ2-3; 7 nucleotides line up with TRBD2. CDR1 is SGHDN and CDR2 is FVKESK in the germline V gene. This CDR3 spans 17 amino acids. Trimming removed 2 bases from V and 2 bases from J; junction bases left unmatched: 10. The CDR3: CASSQLLGGGATDTQYF. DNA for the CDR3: TGTGCCAGCAGCCAACTTCTTGGCGGGGGTGCCACAGATACGCAGTATTTT.

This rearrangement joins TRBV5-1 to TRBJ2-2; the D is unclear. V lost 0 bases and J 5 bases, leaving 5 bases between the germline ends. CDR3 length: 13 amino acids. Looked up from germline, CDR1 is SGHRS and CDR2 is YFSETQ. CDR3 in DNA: TGCGCCAGCAGCTTGGTCCCAACCGGGGAGCTGTTTTTT. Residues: CASSLVPTGELFF.

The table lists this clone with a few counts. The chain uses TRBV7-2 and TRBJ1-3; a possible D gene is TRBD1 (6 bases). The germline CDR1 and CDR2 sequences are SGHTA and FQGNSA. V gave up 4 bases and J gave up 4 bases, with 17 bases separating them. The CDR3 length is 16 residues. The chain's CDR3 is CASSSSPTGLGNTIYF. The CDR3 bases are TGTGCCAGCAGCTCGTCCCCGACAGGATTAGGAAACACCATATATTTT.

Here the CDR3 reads CAWSIRRGRETQYF. Here the CDR3 DNA reads TGTGCCTGGAGCATCCGGAGGGGGCGAGAGACCCAGTACTTC. The genes are TRBV30 and TRBJ2-5; TRBD1 is a possible D gene (7 bases). In germline, CDR1 is GTSNPN, CDR2 SVGIG (reference sequence). The CDR3 length is 14 residues. The V and J ends lost 3 bases and 4 bases respectively, with 15 bases between them.

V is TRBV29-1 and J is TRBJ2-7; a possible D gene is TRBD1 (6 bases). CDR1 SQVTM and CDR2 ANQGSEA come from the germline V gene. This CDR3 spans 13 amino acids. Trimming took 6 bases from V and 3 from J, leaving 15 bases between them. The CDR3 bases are TGCAGCGTCGGGACAAGGGCCAGCTACGAGCAGTACTTC. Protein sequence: CSVGTRASYEQYF.

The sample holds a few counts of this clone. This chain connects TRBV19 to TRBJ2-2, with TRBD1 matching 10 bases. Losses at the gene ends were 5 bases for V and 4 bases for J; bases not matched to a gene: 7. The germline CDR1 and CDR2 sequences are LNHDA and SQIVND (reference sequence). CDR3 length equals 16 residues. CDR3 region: CASSLIGTGVTGELFF. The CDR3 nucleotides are TGTGCCAGTAGTCTGATCGGGACAGGGGTCACCGGGGAGCTGTTTTTT.

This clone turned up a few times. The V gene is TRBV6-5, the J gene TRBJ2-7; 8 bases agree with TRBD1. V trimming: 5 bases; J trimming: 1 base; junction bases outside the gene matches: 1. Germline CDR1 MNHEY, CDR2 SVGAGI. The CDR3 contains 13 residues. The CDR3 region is CASSDRGSYEQYF. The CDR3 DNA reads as TGTGCCAGCAGTGACAGGGGTTCCTACGAGCAGTACTTC.

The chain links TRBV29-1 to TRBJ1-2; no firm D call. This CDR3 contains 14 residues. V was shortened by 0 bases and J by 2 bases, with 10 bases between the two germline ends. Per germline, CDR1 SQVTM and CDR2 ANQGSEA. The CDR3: CSVEDRWLNYGYTF. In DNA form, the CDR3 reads TGCAGCGTTGAAGATCGTTGGCTGAACTATGGCTACACCTTC. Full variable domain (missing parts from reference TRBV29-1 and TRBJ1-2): SAVISQKPSRDICQRGTSLTIQCQVDSQVTMMFWYRQQPGQSLTLIATANQGSEATYESGFVIDKFPISRPNLTFSTLTVSNMSPEDSSIYLCSVEDRWLNYGYTFGSGTRLTVV.

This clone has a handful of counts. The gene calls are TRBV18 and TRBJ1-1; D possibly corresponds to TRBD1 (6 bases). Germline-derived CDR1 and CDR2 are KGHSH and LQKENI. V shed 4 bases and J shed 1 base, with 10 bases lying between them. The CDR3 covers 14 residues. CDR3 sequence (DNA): TGTGCCAGCTCACTGACAGGACCGAACACTGAAGCTTTCTTT. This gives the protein CASSLTGPNTEAFF.

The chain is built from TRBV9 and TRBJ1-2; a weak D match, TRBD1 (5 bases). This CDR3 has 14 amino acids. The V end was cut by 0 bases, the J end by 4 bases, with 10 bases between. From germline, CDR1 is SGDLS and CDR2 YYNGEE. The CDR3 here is CASSVGRGSYGYTF. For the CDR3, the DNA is TGTGCCAGCAGCGTAGGTAGGGGTTCCTATGGCTACACCTTC.

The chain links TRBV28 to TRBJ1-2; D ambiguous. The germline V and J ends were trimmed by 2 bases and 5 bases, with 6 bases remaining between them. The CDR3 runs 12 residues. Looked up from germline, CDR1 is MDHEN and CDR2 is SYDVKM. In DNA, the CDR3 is TGTGCCAGCAGTTTAAGAGGGTATGGCTACACCTTC. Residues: CASSLRGYGYTF.

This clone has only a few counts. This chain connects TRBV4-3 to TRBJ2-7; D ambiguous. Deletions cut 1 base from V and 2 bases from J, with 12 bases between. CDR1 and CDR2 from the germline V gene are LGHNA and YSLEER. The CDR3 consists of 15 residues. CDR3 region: CASSQAVSLPYEQYF. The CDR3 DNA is TGCGCCAGCAGCCAAGCCGTATCCTTACCCTACGAGCAGTACTTC.

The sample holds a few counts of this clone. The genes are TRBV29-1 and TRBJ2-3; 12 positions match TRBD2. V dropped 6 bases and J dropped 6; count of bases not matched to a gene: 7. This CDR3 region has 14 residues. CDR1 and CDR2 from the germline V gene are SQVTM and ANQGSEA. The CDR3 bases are TGCAGCGTCCCGACTAGCGGGAGATCTGATACGCAGTATTTT. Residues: CSVPTSGRSDTQYF.